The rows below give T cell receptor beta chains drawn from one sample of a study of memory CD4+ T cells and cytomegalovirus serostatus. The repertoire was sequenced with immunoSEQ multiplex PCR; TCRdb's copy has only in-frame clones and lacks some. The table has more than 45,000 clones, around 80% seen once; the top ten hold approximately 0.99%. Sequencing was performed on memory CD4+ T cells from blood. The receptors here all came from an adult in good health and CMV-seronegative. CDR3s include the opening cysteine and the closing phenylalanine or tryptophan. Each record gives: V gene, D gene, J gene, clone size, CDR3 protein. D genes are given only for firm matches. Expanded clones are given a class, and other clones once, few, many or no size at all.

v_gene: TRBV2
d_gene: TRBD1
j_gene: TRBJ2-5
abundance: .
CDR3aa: CASSQDRGHETQYF

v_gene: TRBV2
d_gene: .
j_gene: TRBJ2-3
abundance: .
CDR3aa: CASKGLTSLVDTQYF

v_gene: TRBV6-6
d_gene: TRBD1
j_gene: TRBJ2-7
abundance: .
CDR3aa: CASSYPGTGYYEQYF

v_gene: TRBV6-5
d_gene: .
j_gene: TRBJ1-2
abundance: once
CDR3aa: CASSYAENFHSTF

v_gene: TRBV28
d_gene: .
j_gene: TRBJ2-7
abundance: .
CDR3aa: CASSLPLNGGAYEQYF

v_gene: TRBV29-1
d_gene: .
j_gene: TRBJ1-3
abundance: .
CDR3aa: CSVGPDLGNTIYF

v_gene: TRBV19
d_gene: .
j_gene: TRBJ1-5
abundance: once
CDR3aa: CASSPRWGSQPQHF

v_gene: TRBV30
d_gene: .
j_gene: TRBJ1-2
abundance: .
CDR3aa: CAWSGTRSVYGYTF

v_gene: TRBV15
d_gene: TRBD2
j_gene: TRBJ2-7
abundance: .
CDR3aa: CATSRRGGVEQYF

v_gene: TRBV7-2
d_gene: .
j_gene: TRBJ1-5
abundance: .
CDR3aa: CASSPFGQPGQPQHF

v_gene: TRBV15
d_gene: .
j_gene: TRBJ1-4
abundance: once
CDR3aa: CATSGMRGTNEKLFF

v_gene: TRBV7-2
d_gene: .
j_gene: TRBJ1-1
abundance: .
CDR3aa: CASSLVQGRTEAFF

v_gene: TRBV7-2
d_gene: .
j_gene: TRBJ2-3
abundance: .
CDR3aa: CASSSRGVKDTQYF

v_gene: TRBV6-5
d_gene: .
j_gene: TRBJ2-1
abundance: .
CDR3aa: CASSYVFTSSHNEQFF

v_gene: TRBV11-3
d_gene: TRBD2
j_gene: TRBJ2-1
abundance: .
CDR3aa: CASSSEREGRSYNEQFF

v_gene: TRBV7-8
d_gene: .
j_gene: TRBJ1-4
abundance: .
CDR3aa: CASSRRQVYLSNEKLFF